This T cell receptor (beta chain) was documented in a study of T cells in Graves' hyperthyroidism and ophthalmopathy. Study summary: Peripheral blood was drawn at first diagnosis, prior to all treatment.

RNA transcripts gave rise to amplified TCR beta CDR3 regions. With the HTBI primer set, the TCR CDR3 went through a first round of RT-PCR. Each CDR3 protein is one row after TCRdb ran MiXCR on the multiplex PCR reads. The sample includes roughly 630,000 distinct CDR3 sequences, 15% to 17% of them seen just once. Diagnostic assessment was based on clinical symptoms, serum thyroxine and TRAb, thyroid ultrasound and orbital computed tomography. This sample holds PBMCs from roughly 10 ml fresh peripheral blood. Findings and caveats of the study: Through a model of 13 V-J features, ophthalmopathy was separated from stable hyperthyroidism.

CDR3 length: 14 amino acids. Looked up from germline, CDR1 is GTSNPN and CDR2 is SVGIG (reference sequence). V was trimmed by 0 bases and J by 2 bases, leaving 7 bases between them. This clonotype was detected many times. As yet, its antigen is unknown. Sequencing input: blood. This chain links TRBV30 with TRBJ1-4; no firm D call. This TCR came from a woman aged 25 to 39 with Graves' hyperthyroidism. The CDR3 protein is CAWSVLATNEKLFF. CDR3 in DNA: TGTGCCTGGAGTGTACTAGCTACTAATGAAAAACTGTTTTTT.